Below, one TCR beta chain is given with its context. This clonotype was counted ten times or more. Its antigen is not yet known. Base qualities are not recorded, but no much larger clone differs from it by a single base. The record originates from a study of T cell repertoires in cytomegalovirus infection (dated by TCRdb to 2018 to 2020). Notes on the research overall: Donor HLA type was relevant to the analysis, as public TCR beta signatures indicated carriage of CMV infection together with the matching HLA type. General findings and caveats noted by the study authors: In the ex vivo response, HLA-C-restricted CMV-specific TCR beta clonotypes were dominant, and in two of eight donors the single most frequent clonotype came from this HLA-C-restricted group. In both this cohort and an independent cohort of some 350 donors, the cumulative frequency of public TCR beta family members distinguished carriers of CMV infection plus the relevant HLA type.

The sequencing machine was an Illumina HiSeq 1500. TCRdb trimmed public reads at Q25 via fastp, called clones via MiXCR and kept in-frame beta chains. CDR3 protein sequences are deduplicated, and each keeps its most common genes and DNA. Recorded for this sample are approximately 500,000 distinct CDR3 sequences; 11% of them occurred a single time. The ten largest clones add up to roughly a tenth of the sample. The sequence derives from a human donor in good health (CMV status not recorded). Some clones in this sample may be carry-over from other donors' samples. The sample comprised PBMCs.

The nucleotide sequence is given as TGTGCCAGCAGTGAAACTTCCCCGGGACTAGCGGAAGAGACCCAGTACTTC. This sequence encodes CASSETSPGLAEETQYF. The rearrangement combines TRBV2 with TRBJ2-5; the junction holds 11 bases that match TRBD2. Relative to germline, V is missing 2 bases and J is missing 3 bases, with 8 bases of the junction outside any gene match. Reading the germline V gene gives CDR1 SNHLY and CDR2 FYNNEI. Including the terminal cysteine and phenylalanine, the CDR3 comprises 17 residues. The sequence is cut down to CDR3 DNA, 51 bases in frame from base 1.